The entry below describes one T cell receptor beta chain. This receptor's antigen is unknown. No much larger clonotype is one base removed from it; base qualities were not supplied. Participants in the prospective study were aged roughly 18 to 89 years, lived in some 24 United States geographic areas, and enrolled through a virtual design. To assign participants to cohorts, the prospective study relied on clinical history that participants themselves reported in a screening survey and a study questionnaire. In the prospective study, whole blood, serum and a nasopharyngeal or oropharyngeal swab were collected from each participant by mobile phlebotomists. Additional blood draws and questionnaires over an approximately two-month period could optionally be provided by prospective study participants. Before DNA extraction, blood samples from the prospective study were shipped at room temperature or frozen.

The immunoSEQ Assay, a bias-controlled multiplex PCR, was used to amplify TCRbeta CDR3 regions from genomic DNA. The study's own analysis went as follows. The number of nucleated cells in each sample was estimated from the amplification of reference gene primers within the assay. To quantify the absolute abundance of each unique TCRbeta CDR3 rearrangement, sequence reads were collapsed and filtered. For each sample, productive Simpson clonality was calculated by taking the square root of Simpson's diversity index across productive rearrangements. TCRdb holds this immuneACCESS table with in-frame rearrangements only. Some clones are missing; in checked studies, unresolved V genes explain under half, and the rest has no known cause. D and trimming were read from the DNA, whereas the V and J calls and clone size are those reported in that table. The sample has some 200,000 clones on record, over 75% of them singletons. The ten largest clones add up to 3% to 3.5% of the sample.

The sample is drawn from a study of blood T cell repertoires in COVID-19 (TCRdb year 2020). General notes on the study: Collaborator samples came from the United States, Italy and Spain and covered acute and convalescent phases of COVID-19. A de-identified subject ID, COVID-19 status, age in years and sex were almost always included in the sample metadata. The dataset comprised deeply sampled blood TCRbeta repertoires from subjects exposed to, actively infected with, or recovered from COVID-19. The samples were drawn from two sources: the first 160 participants of the ongoing ImmuneRACE study, and 1,200 or so subjects contributed by 6 global collaborators. The material from the prospective study consisted of cDNA or gDNA derived from T cells, B-cell-depleted T cells, or PBMCs. Where available, HLA class I and class II types were obtained from metadata supplied by the sample provider rather than from assay-based typing. The repertoires were made available in a free public database intended to serve as a resource for research on the immune response to SARS-CoV-2. Findings and caveats that apply to the study as a whole: How much clinical and demographic metadata was included differed by source and by participant, and the metadata was provided uncurated.

According to the germline V gene (reference sequence), CDR1 reads SGHKS and CDR2 reads YYEKEE. From cysteine to phenylalanine, the CDR3 is 18 amino acids long. Here the CDR3 DNA is all that survives: 54 bases in frame from base 1. A distance of 23 bases separates the germline ends of V and J, which lose 3 bases and 2 bases respectively. Sequenced material: PBMCs or T cells enriched from blood (not recorded which). The chain links TRBV5-5 with TRBJ1-1, with TRBD1 tentatively as D gene (6 bases match). This TCR came from a woman between 18 and 29 years old in a cohort exposed to, infected with or recovered from COVID-19 (not recorded which). The nucleotide sequence reads TGTGCCAGCAGCTCCACAGGGACAACGAGTATGAGAAACACTGAAGCTTTCTTT. It specifies CASSSTGTTSMRNTEAFF.